The 20 T cell receptor beta chains below were found in one sample sequenced in a study of Graves' ophthalmopathy and Graves' hyperthyroidism. The authors amplified TCR beta CDR3 regions from RNA transcripts. HTBI-primed RT-PCR formed the first round, and a multiplex PCR formed the second. MiXCR, applied by TCRdb to the multiplex PCR reads, yields one record per CDR3 protein. The repertoire holds about 660,000 distinct CDR3 sequences, with 35% to 50% as singletons. The sequenced material came from peripheral blood. These TCRs come from an adult man with Graves' ophthalmopathy.

V and J are TRBV7-2 and TRBJ2-7; 13 positions agree with TRBD2. Germline V lookup: CDR1 SGHTA, CDR2 FQGNSA. This CDR3 spans 15 amino acids. V lost 5 bases, J lost 3 bases, and 4 bases stayed unmatched. The CDR3 loop is CASSPGLAGIYEQYF. DNA for the CDR3: TGTGCCAGCAGCCCGGGACTAGCGGGAATCTACGAGCAGTACTTC.

J is TRBJ1-2 and V is TRBV12-3 or TRBV12-4, with 7 positions matching TRBD1. The junction had 11 bases not matched to a gene; V was cut back by 8 bases and J by 2 bases. CDR3 length: 15 residues. The CDR3 reads CASSPQGGQNYGYTF. CDR3 sequence (DNA): TGTGCCAGCTCGCCCCAGGGGGGGCAGAACTATGGCTACACCTTC.

This clonotype was detected a few times. This may stem from a read error, because a much larger clone lies one nucleotide away. This chain links TRBV3-1 with TRBJ2-5, with a weak D call TRBD2 (6 bases). The CDR3 extends over 13 amino acids. Germline V gene lookup returns CDR1 LGHDT and CDR2 YNNKEL (reference sequence). This CDR3 is CASSAGLQETQHF. The CDR3 DNA sequence: TGTGCCAGCAGTGCGGGACTCCAAGAGACCCAGCACTTC.

The chain employs TRBV10-2 and TRBJ1-2; possibly TRBD1 for D (5 bases). The CDR3 contains 12 residues. From germline, CDR1 is WSHSY and CDR2 SAAADI. Trimming stripped 4 bases from V and 8 bases from J, with 11 bases between. CDR3 DNA: TGCGCCAGCAGTGTTGGACAACTAGGCTACACCTTC. Translated: CASSVGQLGYTF.

The gene calls are TRBV4-1 and TRBJ2-5, with 8 bases that match TRBD1. The CDR3 is made up of 15 amino acids. Germline V gene lookup returns CDR1 MGHRA and CDR2 YSYEKL. V dropped 2 bases and J dropped 2; count of bases not matched to a gene: 4. CDR3 sequence (DNA): TGCGCCAGCAGCCAAACGGGGACAGGTCAAGAGACCCAGTACTTC. This gives the protein CASSQTGTGQETQYF.

This clonotype has more than one count but fewer than ten. V usage is TRBV19 and J usage is TRBJ1-2, with 9 positions matching TRBD1. The germline V gene encodes CDR1 LNHDA and CDR2 SQIVND (reference sequence). Losses at the gene ends were 3 bases for V and 8 bases for J; bases not matched to a gene: 7. The CDR3 consists of 14 residues. CDR3 sequence (DNA): TGTGCCAGTAGTATTGGACAGGGGAGACTCGGCTACACCTTC. Its translation: CASSIGQGRLGYTF.

This clonotype was seen repeatedly, ten times or more. The chain recombines TRBV11-1 with TRBJ2-7; 7 nucleotides agree with TRBD2. Germline values: CDR1 SGHAT, CDR2 FQDESV (reference sequence). The CDR3 runs 15 residues. V gave up 2 bases and J gave up 0 bases; unmatched junction bases: 4. Here the CDR3 reads CASSLSGGTSYEQYF. CDR3 nucleotides: TGTGCCAGCAGCTTATCCGGGGGGACCTCCTACGAGCAGTACTTC.

For this clonotype: Just one base apart from a much larger clone, this may be a read error. V is TRBV7-9 and J is TRBJ2-7, with unresolved D. Trimming left V 4 bases short and J 4 bases short, with 11 bases between. The germline CDR1 and CDR2 sequences are SEHNR and FQNEAQ (reference sequence). The CDR3 consists of 13 residues. The CDR3 region is CASSSSQVYEQYF. The CDR3 DNA sequence: TGTGCCAGCAGCTCCTCTCAGGTATACGAGCAGTACTTC.

This clonotype has a count of ten or more. V is TRBV19 and J is TRBJ2-2; D is undetermined. This CDR3 region has 13 residues. Germline V gene sequence: CDR1 LNHDA, CDR2 SQIVND (reference sequence). V lost 6 bases and J 2 bases, leaving 7 bases between the germline ends. This chain's CDR3 is CASRHPNTGELFF. In DNA form, the CDR3 reads TGTGCCAGTAGACACCCTAACACCGGGGAGCTGTTTTTT.

This clonotype has at least ten counts. CDR3: CASRKGQGDEQYF. DNA for the CDR3: TGTGCCAGTAGGAAGGGACAGGGGGACGAGCAGTACTTC. The gene calls are TRBV19 and TRBJ2-7; 11 nucleotides match TRBD1. Germline V gives CDR1 LNHDA, CDR2 SQIVND (reference sequence). The CDR3 consists of 13 residues. With 6 bases clipped from V and 5 bases from J, the junction kept 3 bases outside the gene matches.

As for this clonotype: This is likely a read error, given that the CDR3 carries no conserved phenylalanine or tryptophan at its end. Because the CDR3's place on the DNA is in doubt, the DNA is left out and the CDR3 is given as listed by TCRdb. This sequence joins TRBV29-1 and TRBJ1-3; the DNA was not used to check the table's D call, TRBD1. The CDR3 has 9 amino acids, counting both end residues. The germline V gene has CDR1 SQVTM and CDR2 ANQGSEA. The CDR3 loop is CSVETRGNT.

This clonotype occurred once. The chain recombines TRBV10-3 with TRBJ1-1; possibly TRBD1 for D (5 bases). The CDR3 runs 14 residues. CDR1 is ENHRY and CDR2 is SYGVKD in the germline V gene. V lost 3 bases, J lost 4 bases, and 12 bases lay in between. The CDR3 loop is CAISDGGTATEAFF. The CDR3 nucleotides are TGTGCCATCAGTGACGGCGGGACCGCCACTGAAGCTTTCTTT.

This clonotype has ten or more counts. The chain has TRBV9 and TRBJ2-2; the D is unclear. The CDR3 covers 11 residues. The germline V gene encodes CDR1 SGDLS and CDR2 YYNGEE. Deletions cut 1 base from V and 6 bases from J, with 1 base between. The CDR3 region is CASSVSGELFF. The CDR3 DNA reads TGTGCCAGCAGCGTATCCGGGGAGCTGTTTTTT.

In its sample, this clonotype was seen many times. V is TRBV9 and J is TRBJ1-2; D perhaps matches TRBD1 (5 bases). Germline-derived CDR1 and CDR2 are SGDLS and YYNGEE. V lost 2 bases and J lost 4, with 15 bases in between. The CDR3 is 15 residues long. CDR3 loop: CASSVAWTTGYGYTF. In DNA form, the CDR3 reads TGTGCCAGCAGCGTTGCCTGGACAACCGGCTATGGCTACACCTTC.

This clonotype was recorded a few times. This chain links TRBV10-3 with TRBJ2-1, with TRBD1 as a possible D gene (5 bases). This CDR3 contains 13 residues. The germline V gene has CDR1 ENHRY and CDR2 SYGVKD. V dropped 8 bases and J dropped 5 bases, with 13 bases sitting between them. CDR3 in amino acids: CAIRAGLDNEQFF. The DNA of the CDR3 is TGTGCCATCCGCGCAGGGCTGGACAATGAGCAGTTCTTC.

The rearrangement links TRBV5-5 to TRBJ1-1; TRBD1 agrees at 9 bases. From germline, CDR1 is SGHKS and CDR2 YYEKEE (reference sequence). The CDR3 is made up of 14 amino acids. Losses at the gene ends were 5 bases for V and 1 base for J; bases not matched to a gene: 3. CDR3 bases: TGTGCCAGCAGGCTGGGACAGGGGAACACTGAAGCTTTCTTT. Translating it yields CASRLGQGNTEAFF.

With regard to this clonotype: It may be a read error: a sequence one base away is much more abundant. The CDR3 nucleotides are TGCGCCAGCAGCCAAGCGGACAGGGCTGGGGCCAACGTCCTGACTTTC. As protein: CASSQADRAGANVLTF. The chain is built from TRBV4-1 and TRBJ2-6, with 8 bases aligning to TRBD1. The CDR3 has 16 residues. Germline CDR1 MGHRA, CDR2 YSYEKL. After removal of 1 base from V and 2 bases from J, the junction contained 1 base not matched to a gene.

This clonotype was observed a handful of times. V is TRBV5-8 and J is TRBJ1-6, with no clear D. From germline, CDR1 is SGHTS and CDR2 YDEGEE. V gave up 1 base and J gave up 0 bases, with 14 bases separating them. The CDR3 covers 18 residues. CDR3: CASSLPSRTSSYNSPLHF. For the CDR3, the DNA is TGTGCCAGCAGCTTGCCGTCGCGGACGAGCTCCTATAATTCACCCCTCCACTTT.

This clonotype came up many times. V and J are TRBV2 and TRBJ1-4, with D maybe TRBD1 (5 bases). CDR3 length: 13 residues. V lost 7 bases to trimming and J lost 6 bases, with 12 bases between them. The germline gives CDR1 SNHLY, CDR2 FYNNEI. CDR3 bases: TGTGCCAGCATGGGGGGTTGGGATGAAAAACTGTTTTTT. Its protein is CASMGGWDEKLFF.

The CDR3 loop reads CASSGHSASSYNSPLHF. The CDR3 DNA is TGTGCCAGCAGCGGACATTCAGCTAGCTCCTATAATTCACCCCTCCACTTT. The chain has TRBV6-6 and TRBJ1-6; TRBD1 is a possible D gene (5 bases). V dropped 6 bases and J dropped 0 bases, with 15 bases sitting between them. CDR3 length equals 17 residues. Germline lookup yields CDR1 MNHNY and CDR2 SVGAGI (reference sequence).